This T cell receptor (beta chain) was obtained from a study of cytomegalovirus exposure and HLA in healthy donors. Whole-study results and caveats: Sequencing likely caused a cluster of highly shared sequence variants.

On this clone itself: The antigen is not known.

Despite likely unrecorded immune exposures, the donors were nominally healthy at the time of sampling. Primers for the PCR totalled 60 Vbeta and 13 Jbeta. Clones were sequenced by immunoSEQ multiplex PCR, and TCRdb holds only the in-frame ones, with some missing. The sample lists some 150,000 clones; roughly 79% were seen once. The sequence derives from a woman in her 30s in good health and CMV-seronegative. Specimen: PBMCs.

DNA of the CDR3: TGTGCCAGTAGAGCTATCGGGGGGGGGAAGGCCCAAGAGACCCAGTACTTC. Residues: CASRAIGGGKAQETQYF. The gene calls are TRBV19 and TRBJ2-5; 8 nucleotides agree with TRBD2. The CDR3 totals 17 residues. The junction had 13 bases not matched to a gene; V was cut back by 6 bases and J by 1 base. CDR1 and CDR2 from the germline V gene are LNHDA and SQIVND (reference sequence).